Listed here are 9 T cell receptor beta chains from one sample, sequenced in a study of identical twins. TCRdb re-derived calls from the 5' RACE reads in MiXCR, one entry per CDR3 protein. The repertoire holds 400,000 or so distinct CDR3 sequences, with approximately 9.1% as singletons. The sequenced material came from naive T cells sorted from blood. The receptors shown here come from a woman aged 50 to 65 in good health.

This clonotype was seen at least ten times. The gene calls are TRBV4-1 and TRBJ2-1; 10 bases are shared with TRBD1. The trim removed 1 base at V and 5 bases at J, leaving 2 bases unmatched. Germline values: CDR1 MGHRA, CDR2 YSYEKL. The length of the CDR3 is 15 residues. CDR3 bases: TGCGCCAGCAGCCAAGGGGGACAGGGGAACAATGAGCAGTTCTTC. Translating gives CASSQGGQGNNEQFF.

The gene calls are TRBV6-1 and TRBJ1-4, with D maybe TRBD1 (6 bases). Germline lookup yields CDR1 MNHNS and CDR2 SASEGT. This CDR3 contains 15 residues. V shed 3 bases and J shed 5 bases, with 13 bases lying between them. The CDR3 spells CASSELLRGNEKLFF. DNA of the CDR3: TGTGCCAGCAGTGAGTTGCTGAGGGGGAATGAAAAACTGTTTTTT.

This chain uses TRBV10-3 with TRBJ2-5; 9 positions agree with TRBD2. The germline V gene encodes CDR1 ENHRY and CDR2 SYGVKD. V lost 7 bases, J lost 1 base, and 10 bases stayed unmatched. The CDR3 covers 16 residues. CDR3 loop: CAIKSSAGGSQETQYF. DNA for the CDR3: TGTGCCATCAAATCGTCGGCGGGAGGGAGCCAAGAGACCCAGTACTTC.

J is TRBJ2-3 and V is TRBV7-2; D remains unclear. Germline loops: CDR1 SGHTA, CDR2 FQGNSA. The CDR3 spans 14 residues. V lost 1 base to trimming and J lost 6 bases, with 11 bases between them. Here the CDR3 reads CASSLVRRSDTQYF. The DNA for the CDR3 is TGTGCCAGCAGCTTAGTTAGACGGTCGGATACGCAGTATTTT. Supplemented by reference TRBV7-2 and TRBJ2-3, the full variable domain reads GAGVSQSPSNKVTEKGKDVELRCDPISGHTALYWYRQSLGQGLEFLIYFQGNSAPDKSGLPSDRFSAERTGGSVSTLTIQRTQQEDSAVYLCASSLVRRSDTQYFGPGTRLTVL.

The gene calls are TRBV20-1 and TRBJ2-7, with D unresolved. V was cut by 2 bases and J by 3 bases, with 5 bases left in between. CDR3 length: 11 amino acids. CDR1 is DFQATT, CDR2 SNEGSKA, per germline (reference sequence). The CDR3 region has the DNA TGCAGTGCTAGAAGAGTCTACGAGCAGTACTTC. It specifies CSARRVYEQYF.

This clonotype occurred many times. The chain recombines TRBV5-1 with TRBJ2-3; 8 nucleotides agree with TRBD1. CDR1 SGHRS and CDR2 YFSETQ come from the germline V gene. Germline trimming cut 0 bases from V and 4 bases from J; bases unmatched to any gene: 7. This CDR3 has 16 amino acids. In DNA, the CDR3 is TGCGCCAGCAGCTTGGGTCAGGGGGCGCTCCCAGATACGCAGTATTTT. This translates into CASSLGQGALPDTQYF.

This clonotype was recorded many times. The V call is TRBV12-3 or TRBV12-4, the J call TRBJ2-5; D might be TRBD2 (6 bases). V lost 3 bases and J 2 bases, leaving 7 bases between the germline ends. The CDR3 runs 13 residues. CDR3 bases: TGTGCCAGCAGTTTCGGGGGTCAAGAGACCCAGTACTTC. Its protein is CASSFGGQETQYF.

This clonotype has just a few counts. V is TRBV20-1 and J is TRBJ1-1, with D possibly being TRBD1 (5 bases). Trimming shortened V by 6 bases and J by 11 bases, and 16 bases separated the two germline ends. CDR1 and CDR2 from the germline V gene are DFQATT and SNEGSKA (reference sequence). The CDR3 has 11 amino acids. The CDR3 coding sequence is TGCAGTGCACAATCGGGGGATCGGGCTTTCTTT. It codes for CSAQSGDRAFF.

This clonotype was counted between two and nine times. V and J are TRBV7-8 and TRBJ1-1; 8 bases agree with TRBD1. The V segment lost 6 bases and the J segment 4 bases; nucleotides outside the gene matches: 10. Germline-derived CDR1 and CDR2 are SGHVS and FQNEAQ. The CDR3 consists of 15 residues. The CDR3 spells CASRVGVQGGTEAFF. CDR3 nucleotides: TGTGCCAGCAGGGTCGGGGTACAGGGGGGCACTGAAGCTTTCTTT.